These 20 T cell receptor beta chains came from one sample sequenced in a study of blood T cells in healthy people across ages. The second PCR ran roughly 7 to 12 cycles with a sample-barcoded 5' primer and J-beta primers. TCRdb re-derived calls from the 5' RACE reads in MiXCR, one entry per CDR3 protein. In the table there are some 550,000 distinct CDR3 sequences, roughly 48% of which are singletons. The sequencing sample was made of blood. Every receptor here comes from a man older than 75 in good health.

The J gene is TRBJ2-7, the V gene TRBV6-2 or TRBV6-3; D is uncertain. There are 16 residues in the CDR3. The germline CDR1 and CDR2 sequences are MNHEY and SVGEGT. V shed 0 bases and J shed 4 bases, with 16 bases lying between them. CDR3 in amino acids: CASSYSGRSVWYEQYF. Written as DNA, the CDR3 is TGTGCCAGCAGTTACTCTGGCAGATCGGTATGGTACGAGCAGTACTTC.

The rearrangement links TRBV24-1 to TRBJ2-4, with 8 bases fitting TRBD1. TRBJ2-7 matches the DNA end more closely, so the J call is doubtful. Germline V CDR1 and CDR2: KGHDR, SFDVKD. This CDR3 comprises 14 residues. The CDR3 DNA reads TGTGCCACCAGTGACGCCGGACAGGGCTACGAGCAGTACTTC. Protein: CATSDAGQGYEQYF.

This chain uses TRBV7-2 with TRBJ2-7; 8 bases agree with TRBD1. J lost 0 bases, V lost 6 bases, and 10 bases had no gene match. CDR1 is SGHTA, CDR2 FQGNSA, per germline. The CDR3 covers 16 residues. DNA of the CDR3: TGTGCCAGCAGTCCTTGGACAGGGCCGAGCTCCTACGAGCAGTACTTC. It specifies CASSPWTGPSSYEQYF. Together with reference TRBV7-2 and TRBJ2-7, the CDR3 gives the full variable domain: GAGVSQSPSNKVTEKGKDVELRCDPISGHTALYWYRQSLGQGLEFLIYFQGNSAPDKSGLPSDRFSAERTGGSVSTLTIQRTQQEDSAVYLCASSPWTGPSSYEQYFGPGTRLTVT.

With respect to this clonotype: A much larger clone sits a single nucleotide away, making a read error possible. The rearrangement uses TRBV29-1 and TRBJ2-1, with D perhaps given as TRBD1 or TRBD2 (5 bases each). CDR1 SQVTM and CDR2 ANQGSEA come from the germline V gene. With 6 bases removed from V and 13 bases from J, the gap between germline ends came to 19 bases. This CDR3 has 12 amino acids. CDR3: CSVDRSQGSQFF. The CDR3 DNA reads as TGCAGCGTCGACAGATCCCAAGGGAGCCAGTTCTTC.

V gene TRBV7-9 combines with J gene TRBJ2-1; 8 bases match TRBD2. CDR3 length equals 17 residues. CDR1 is SEHNR, CDR2 FQNEAQ, per germline (reference sequence). V shed 2 bases and J 9 bases; nucleotides not matched to a gene: 15. For the CDR3, the DNA is TGTGCCAGCAGCTTAACTAGATTAGCGGGATATGATGGTGAGCAGTTCTTC. Protein: CASSLTRLAGYDGEQFF.

The chain couples TRBV7-2 to TRBJ2-3; TRBD2 agrees at 7 bases. V was pared by 3 bases and J by 9 bases, with 12 bases of the junction left unmatched. From germline, CDR1 is SGHTA and CDR2 FQGNSA. CDR3 length equals 15 residues. In nucleotides, the CDR3 is TGTGCCAGCAGCTTGGGACTACTTCTGGAGGGCACGCAGTATTTT. It is translated as CASSLGLLLEGTQYF.

V gene TRBV6-1 combines with J gene TRBJ2-2, with a tentative D call TRBD2 (6 bases). CDR3 length: 15 amino acids. V lost 6 bases to trimming and J lost 0 bases, with 11 bases between them. Germline V gene lookup returns CDR1 MNHNS and CDR2 SASEGT. Here the CDR3 DNA reads TGTGCCAGCAGGGCGGGGACCGCGAACACCGGGGAGCTGTTTTTT. Translating gives CASRAGTANTGELFF.

This clonotype appeared a few times. The rearrangement uses TRBV7-8 and TRBJ2-1; TRBD2 aligns across 8 bases. CDR1 and CDR2 from the germline V gene are SGHVS and FQNEAQ. The CDR3 runs to 15 residues. V shed 0 bases and J 8 bases; nucleotides not matched to a gene: 6. CDR3 region: CASSLASGRIYEQFF. CDR3 DNA: TGTGCCAGCAGCTTAGCCAGCGGGAGAATCTATGAGCAGTTCTTC.

The CDR3 DNA is TGTGCCACCAGTGATGCGGACAGGGGGGTCGACGGCTACACCTTC. Amino acid sequence: CATSDADRGVDGYTF. The chain recombines TRBV24-1 with TRBJ1-2; 10 bases line up with TRBD1. After removal of 3 bases from V and 8 bases from J, the junction contained 8 bases not matched to a gene. The CDR3 totals 15 residues. Germline V gene sequence: CDR1 KGHDR, CDR2 SFDVKD.

The V and J genes are TRBV3-1 and TRBJ1-1; 7 positions agree with TRBD1. Germline V gene lookup returns CDR1 LGHDT and CDR2 YNNKEL (reference sequence). J was trimmed by 4 bases and V by 0 bases; bases with no gene match: 8. There are 16 residues in the CDR3. CDR3 sequence: CASSQELGRGVTEAFF. The CDR3 DNA sequence: TGTGCCAGCAGCCAAGAATTGGGCAGGGGGGTCACTGAAGCTTTCTTT.

The chain uses TRBV4-3 and TRBJ2-1, with D tentatively TRBD1 or TRBD2 (5 bases each). Germline values: CDR1 LGHNA, CDR2 YSLEER. This CDR3 has 13 amino acids. Trimming shortened V by 4 bases and J by 9 bases, and 13 bases separated the two germline ends. Here the CDR3 reads CASSLGVRGEQFF. The DNA of the CDR3 is TGCGCCAGCAGCCTAGGGGTGAGGGGTGAGCAGTTCTTC.

In regard to this clonotype: At one end the junction does not follow the germline gene, possibly because of a read error. The chain carries TRBV15 and TRBJ2-1; 12 bases are shared with TRBD2. The CDR3 sequence is 16 residues long. CDR1 and CDR2 from the germline V gene are LNHNV and YYDKDF (reference sequence). CDR3 sequence: CAASRALAGGNNEQFF. DNA for the CDR3: TGTGCCGCCAGCAGGGCACTAGCGGGAGGAAACAATGAGCAGTTCTTC. Together with reference TRBV15 and TRBJ2-1, the CDR3 gives the full variable domain: DAMVIQNPRYQVTQFGKPVTLSCSQTLNHNVMYWYQQKSSQAPKLLFHYYDKDFNNEADTPDNFQSRRPNTSFCFLDIRSPGLGDTAMYLCAASRALAGGNNEQFFGPGTRLTVL.

The CDR3 is CASSQVRYDEQYF. The CDR3 nucleotides are TGTGCCAGCAGTCAAGTGAGGTACGACGAGCAGTACTTC. This chain uses TRBV28 with TRBJ2-7; D gene uncertain. The germline V and J ends were trimmed by 5 bases and 5 bases, with 13 bases remaining between them. Germline CDR1 is MDHEN and CDR2 is SYDVKM. This CDR3 comprises 13 residues.

The J gene is TRBJ1-4, the V gene TRBV20-1; D is ambiguous. V lost 1 base and J lost 5, with 5 bases in between. CDR1 is DFQATT, CDR2 SNEGSKA, per germline (reference sequence). The CDR3 spans 12 residues. CDR3 region: CSARGLNEKLFF. Written as DNA, the CDR3 is TGCAGTGCTAGAGGCTTAAATGAAAAACTGTTTTTT.

This clonotype was seen only a few times. The chain recombines TRBV29-1 with TRBJ2-3, with 12 bases identical to TRBD2. The germline V gene has CDR1 SQVTM and CDR2 ANQGSEA. Trimming cost V 5 bases and J 6 bases; bases outside gene matches: 9. The CDR3 is 15 amino acids. CDR3 coding DNA: TGCAGCGTTTCCGGACTAGCGGGGCCGGGGGATACGCAGTATTTT. It is translated as CSVSGLAGPGDTQYF.

This clonotype came up once. The rearrangement joins TRBV9 to TRBJ2-5; 7 bases fit TRBD1. The V gene end was trimmed by 4 bases and the J gene end by 11 bases; junction bases not matched to a gene: 20. From germline, CDR1 is SGDLS and CDR2 YYNGEE. The CDR3 totals 16 residues. CDR3 region: CASSLYDREWGNEQYF. The CDR3 region has the DNA TGTGCCAGCAGCCTTTACGACAGGGAATGGGGGAATGAGCAGTACTTC.

The chain carries TRBV4-3 and TRBJ2-1; D not certain. The J call is doubtful: the DNA matches TRBJ2-7 better. Germline V CDR1 and CDR2: LGHNA, YSLEER. CDR3 length equals 14 residues. Here the CDR3 DNA reads TGCGCCAGCAGTACACATACCCCTCACAATGAGCAGTACTTC. Its protein is CASSTHTPHNEQYF.

This chain links TRBV7-3 with TRBJ2-1; possibly TRBD2 for D (6 bases). Trimming removed 2 bases from V and 7 bases from J, with 12 bases in between. Germline CDR1 SGHTA, CDR2 FQGTGA. The CDR3 is made up of 14 amino acids. CDR3 sequence reads: CASSLVPGRNEQFF. In nucleotides, the CDR3 is TGTGCCAGCAGCTTAGTCCCCGGGAGAAATGAGCAGTTCTTC.

V and J are TRBV7-2 and TRBJ2-4; D unclear. The end of the DNA is better explained by TRBJ2-7, so the J call may be wrong. In germline, CDR1 is SGHTA, CDR2 FQGNSA. The CDR3 consists of 13 residues. CDR3 sequence: CASSLVVGLEQYF. The CDR3 bases are TGTGCCAGCAGCTTAGTAGTCGGGCTCGAGCAGTACTTC.

This clonotype was counted between two and nine times. The chain joins TRBV6-6 to TRBJ1-1; possible D gene TRBD1, 5 bases. Germline CDR1 MNHNY, CDR2 SVGAGI (reference sequence). Trimming removed 4 bases from V and 1 base from J, with 13 bases in between. CDR3 length: 15 residues. CDR3 nucleotides: TGTGCCAGCAGTTCCGGGCTCGACAGGAACACTGAAGCTTTCTTT. Protein product: CASSSGLDRNTEAFF.